These T cell receptor beta chains were read from a single sample in a study of blood T cell repertoires in COVID-19. Assay used: immunoSEQ multiplex PCR; TCRdb lists only in-frame clones, some missing. Among approximately 80,000 clones listed, about 68% were seen once. The sequenced sample was peripheral blood. These receptors were obtained from a man aged 45-65 years with active or convalescent COVID-19. Both conserved end residues are part of each CDR3. The order of the fields is J gene, clone size, V gene, D gene, CDR3 protein, CDR3 DNA. A D gene is named only where the DNA matches it firmly. Size is omitted from some rows. Given values are once, few, many or a class for expanded clones.

J gene: TRBJ1-2; clone size: NA; V gene: TRBV6-5; D gene: NA; CDR3 protein: CASSATRRGYTF; CDR3 DNA: TGTGCCAGCAGCGCCACTAGGAGAGGCTACACCTTC
J gene: TRBJ1-2; clone size: few; V gene: TRBV19; D gene: NA; CDR3 protein: CASTNPWAGRAGYTF; CDR3 DNA: TGTGCCAGTACTAACCCCTGGGCGGGGCGTGCTGGCTACACCTTC
J gene: TRBJ1-5; clone size: NA; V gene: TRBV7-2; D gene: TRBD1; CDR3 protein: CASSLVLTGGQPQHF; CDR3 DNA: TGTGCCAGCAGCTTAGTATTGACAGGGGGTCAGCCCCAGCATTTT
J gene: TRBJ1-2; clone size: NA; V gene: TRBV3-1/TRBV3-2; D gene: TRBD1; CDR3 protein: CASSPETNRGRGYGYTF; CDR3 DNA: TGTGCCAGCAGCCCCGAGACCAACAGGGGTCGGGGCTATGGCTACACCTTC
J gene: TRBJ2-6; clone size: NA; V gene: TRBV19; D gene: NA; CDR3 protein: CASSILLTASSGANVLTF; CDR3 DNA: TGTGCCAGTAGTATATTACTAACTGCGAGCTCTGGGGCCAACGTCCTGACTTTC
J gene: TRBJ2-1; clone size: once; V gene: TRBV4-1; D gene: TRBD2; CDR3 protein: CASSFSGAAYNEQFF; CDR3 DNA: TGCGCCAGCAGCTTTAGCGGGGCCGCCTACAATGAGCAGTTCTTC
J gene: TRBJ2-7; clone size: NA; V gene: TRBV6-2/TRBV6-3; D gene: TRBD1; CDR3 protein: CASSYSLPGGAGSYEQYF; CDR3 DNA: TGTGCCAGCAGTTACTCGCTCCCAGGGGGCGCGGGCTCCTACGAGCAGTACTTC
J gene: TRBJ1-5; clone size: NA; V gene: TRBV7-8; D gene: TRBD1; CDR3 protein: CASSLGGQGYSNQPQHF; CDR3 DNA: TGTGCCAGCAGCTTAGGTGGACAGGGTTATAGCAATCAGCCCCAGCATTTT
J gene: TRBJ2-7; clone size: NA; V gene: TRBV5-4; D gene: TRBD2; CDR3 protein: CASSLRLAGNYEQYF; CDR3 DNA: TGTGCCAGCAGCTTGAGACTAGCGGGGAACTACGAGCAGTACTTC
J gene: TRBJ1-1; clone size: NA; V gene: TRBV11-2; D gene: NA; CDR3 protein: CASSLVEGLRTEAFF; CDR3 DNA: TGTGCCAGCAGCTTAGTAGAGGGACTGAGGACTGAAGCTTTCTTT
J gene: TRBJ1-1; clone size: NA; V gene: TRBV19; D gene: NA; CDR3 protein: CASSLKGGTEAFF; CDR3 DNA: TGTGCCAGTAGTTTAAAAGGGGGCACTGAAGCTTTCTTT
J gene: TRBJ1-5; clone size: NA; V gene: TRBV25-1; D gene: TRBD1; CDR3 protein: CASSDPPGQGGNQPQHF; CDR3 DNA: TGTGCCAGCAGTGATCCTCCGGGACAGGGGGGCAATCAGCCCCAGCATTTT
J gene: TRBJ1-5; clone size: NA; V gene: TRBV10-1; D gene: NA; CDR3 protein: CASINRDQPQHF; CDR3 DNA: TGCGCCAGCATTAACAGGGATCAGCCCCAGCATTTT
J gene: TRBJ2-4; clone size: NA; V gene: TRBV7-2; D gene: NA; CDR3 protein: CASSLNYIQYF; CDR3 DNA: TGTGCCAGCAGCTTAAACTACATTCAGTACTTC
J gene: TRBJ1-6; clone size: once; V gene: TRBV2; D gene: TRBD1; CDR3 protein: CASSVLDRLNSPLHF; CDR3 DNA: TGTGCCAGCAGTGTACTGGACAGGCTGAATTCACCCCTCCACTTT
J gene: TRBJ1-1; clone size: NA; V gene: TRBV19; D gene: NA; CDR3 protein: CASSIDGLYGEAFF; CDR3 DNA: TGTGCCAGTAGTATAGACGGCCTGTACGGGGAAGCTTTCTTT
J gene: TRBJ1-1; clone size: few; V gene: TRBV7-3; D gene: TRBD1; CDR3 protein: CASSPRTGGLNTEAFF; CDR3 DNA: TGTGCCAGCAGCCCCAGGACAGGTGGTTTGAACACTGAAGCTTTCTTT
J gene: TRBJ2-2; clone size: few; V gene: TRBV29-1; D gene: NA; CDR3 protein: CSVRPNTGELFF; CDR3 DNA: TGCAGCGTGAGGCCGAACACCGGGGAGCTGTTTTTT
J gene: TRBJ1-6; clone size: many; V gene: TRBV19; D gene: TRBD1; CDR3 protein: CASSIDQDRGLAPLHF; CDR3 DNA: TGTGCCAGTAGTATAGACCAGGACAGGGGGCTTGCACCCCTCCACTTT